This T cell receptor beta chain was identified in a study of T cells in Graves' hyperthyroidism and ophthalmopathy. On the study more broadly: Blood from the periphery was taken at initial diagnosis, before any treatment.

The table lists this clonotype with many counts. Antigen unknown. Regarding the study as a whole: Most clonotypes that expanded in the thyroid above 0.001 also showed up in blood.

Used for diagnoses were clinical symptoms, serum thyroxine and TRAb, thyroid ultrasound and orbital computed tomography. In germline, CDR1 is SNHLY, CDR2 FYNNEI. The CDR3 spans 14 residues. Trimming at V came to 6 bases and at J to 6 bases, leaving 8 bases not matched to a gene. Amplification yielded TCR beta CDR3 regions, with RNA transcripts as the source. HTBI primers drove first-round RT-PCR of the TCR CDR3. TCRdb ran MiXCR on the multiplex PCR reads and lists one entry per CDR3 protein. The sample lists a few hundred thousand distinct CDR3 sequences; more than 15% were seen once. This clonotype was obtained from a woman aged 25 to 39 with Graves' hyperthyroidism. Sequenced: blood. The J gene is TRBJ1-5, the V gene TRBV2; 7 bases match TRBD1. The CDR3 DNA sequence: TGTGCCAGCAGCGAGACAGGGTTTAGTCAGCCCCAGCATTTT. It specifies CASSETGFSQPQHF.